What follows are 22 T cell receptor beta chains derived from one specimen sequenced in a study of T-cell reconstitution after alpha-beta-depleted transplantation in children. Unique molecular identifiers were incorporated into the prepared TCRbeta library. From the PCR reads, TCRdb called clonotypes with MiXCR, one entry per CDR3 protein. The data contain around 580,000 distinct CDR3 sequences, about 23% of them singletons. Sequencing was performed on PBMCs, mostly from graft donor cells, taken 360 days after TCRalphabeta/CD19-depleted stem cell transplant. These receptors came from a boy in the first two years of life who had a stem cell transplant for acute myeloid leukemia, so the T cells may come from the graft donor.

This clonotype has at least ten counts. The V and J genes are TRBV9 and TRBJ2-2; D unclear. Trimming cost V 0 bases and J 2 bases, with 5 bases left between them. Germline lookup yields CDR1 SGDLS and CDR2 YYNGEE. The CDR3 is 14 residues long. The CDR3 coding sequence is TGTGCCAGCAGCGTAGGCCCCAACACCGGGGAGCTGTTTTTT. Encoded protein: CASSVGPNTGELFF.

The chain uses TRBV6-5 and TRBJ2-7; unclear D gene. The CDR3 extends over 18 amino acids. Germline V gene lookup returns CDR1 MNHEY and CDR2 SVGAGI. The V end was cut by 0 bases, the J end by 3 bases, with 21 bases between. CDR3 sequence reads: CASSYSINGLGSGYEQYF. CDR3 DNA: TGTGCCAGCAGTTACTCGATTAATGGGCTCGGATCTGGCTACGAGCAGTACTTC.

The gene calls are TRBV5-6 and TRBJ1-1; a weak D match, TRBD1 (6 bases). Germline loops: CDR1 SGHDT, CDR2 YYEEEE. The CDR3 has 16 residues. V was trimmed by 0 bases and J by 1 base, leaving 13 bases between them. CDR3 DNA: TGTGCCAGCAGCTTGGTACCCACGACAGGGAACACTGAAGCTTTCTTT. Protein sequence: CASSLVPTTGNTEAFF.

This clonotype was detected many times. J is TRBJ1-5 and V is TRBV11-3; D unresolved. The germline gives CDR1 SGHNT, CDR2 YENEEA. The CDR3 runs to 13 residues. Trimming removed 8 bases at V and 3 bases at J, with 11 bases between. For the CDR3, the DNA is TGTGCCAGCGGCAAGGACTACAATCAGCCCCAGCATTTT. Its protein is CASGKDYNQPQHF.

V gene TRBV11-1 combines with J gene TRBJ1-4; D perhaps matches TRBD1 (5 bases). Trimming shortened V by 8 bases and J by 8 bases, and 15 bases separated the two germline ends. CDR3 length: 13 residues. The germline V gene encodes CDR1 SGHAT and CDR2 FQDESV (reference sequence). Here the CDR3 reads CASAGTADEKLFF. CDR3 sequence (DNA): TGTGCCAGCGCAGGGACTGCAGACGAAAAACTGTTTTTT.

Remarks on this clonotype: Germline is not matched at one junction end, which may reflect a read error. This sequence joins TRBV4-3 and TRBJ2-1, with D possibly being TRBD2 (6 bases). The germline V gene encodes CDR1 LGHNA and CDR2 YSLEER. The CDR3 runs 16 residues. CDR3 sequence reads: CPSSQDLRGSYNEQFF. The CDR3 bases are TGCCCCAGCAGCCAAGATCTGCGGGGATCCTACAATGAGCAGTTCTTC.

The rearrangement joins TRBV28 to TRBJ1-1, with TRBD1 as a possible D gene (5 bases). The CDR3 length is 12 residues. CDR1 and CDR2 from the germline V gene are MDHEN and SYDVKM. Trimming cost V 8 bases and J 6 bases, with 13 bases left between them. CDR3 sequence (DNA): TGTGCCAGCCCACGCGGGGGGGCTGAAGCTTTCTTT. It translates to CASPRGGAEAFF.

The chain uses TRBV20-1 and TRBJ2-3; 7 bases match TRBD2. The CDR3 contains 13 residues. The germline CDR1 and CDR2 sequences are DFQATT and SNEGSKA (reference sequence). V dropped 3 bases and J dropped 3; count of bases not matched to a gene: 3. The CDR3 here is CSASGGVTDTQYF. CDR3 nucleotides: TGCAGTGCTAGTGGGGGGGTTACAGATACGCAGTATTTT.

In its sample, this clonotype was seen many times. The CDR3 region is CSVGGASEQYF. CDR3 bases: TGCAGCGTTGGGGGGGCGTCTGAGCAGTACTTC. V usage is TRBV29-1 and J usage is TRBJ2-7; either TRBD1 or TRBD2 may supply D (6 bases each). Trimming cost V 4 bases and J 7 bases, with 11 bases left between them. This CDR3 is 11 amino acids long. In germline, CDR1 is SQVTM, CDR2 ANQGSEA.

This clonotype was seen more than once but under ten times. This rearrangement joins TRBV20-1 to TRBJ1-1; no definite D call. Trimming removed 0 bases at V and 1 base at J, with 6 bases between. There are 13 residues in the CDR3. Germline V lookup: CDR1 DFQATT, CDR2 SNEGSKA (reference sequence). The chain's CDR3 is CSARDHGNTEAFF. For the CDR3, the DNA is TGCAGTGCTAGAGATCATGGGAACACTGAAGCTTTCTTT.

On this clonotype: Because it lacks the conserved phenylalanine or tryptophan at the end, this CDR3 is likely a read error. The chain uses TRBV29-1 and TRBJ1-1, with D possibly TRBD1 on 5 matching bases. The CDR3 consists of 14 residues. V lost 3 bases and J 0 bases, leaving 11 bases between the germline ends. The germline V gene encodes CDR1 SQVTM and CDR2 ANQGSEA. Here the CDR3 DNA reads TGCAGCGTTGATAAGTCAGGGTTGAACACTGAAGCTTTCTGT. Amino acids: CSVDKSGLNTEAFC.

This clonotype was recorded many times. This rearrangement joins TRBV11-1 to TRBJ2-6, with D maybe TRBD1 (5 bases). Trimming left V 3 bases short and J 0 bases short, with 15 bases between. The CDR3 sequence is 18 residues long. Germline V gene data show CDR1 as SGHAT and CDR2 as FQDESV (reference sequence). The CDR3 sequence is CASSLGPGFNSGANVLTF. Here the CDR3 DNA reads TGTGCCAGCAGCTTGGGGCCAGGGTTCAACTCTGGGGCCAACGTCCTGACTTTC.

The chain has TRBV20-1 and TRBJ2-7, with D perhaps assigned TRBD1 or TRBD2 (5 bases each). The CDR3 is made up of 16 amino acids. Germline V gene sequence: CDR1 DFQATT, CDR2 SNEGSKA (reference sequence). V was pared by 6 bases and J by 2 bases, with 23 bases between. In DNA form, the CDR3 reads TGCAGTGCCAAGGCCGGATCCGGGACGAATACCTACGAGCAGTACGTC. Translating gives CSAKAGSGTNTYEQYV.

This clonotype was found many times. The chain recombines TRBV19 with TRBJ1-3; D is possibly TRBD1 (6 bases). CDR1 and CDR2 from the germline V gene are LNHDA and SQIVND (reference sequence). The ends were cut back, 3 bases at V and 3 bases at J, with 15 bases in the middle. The CDR3 covers 16 residues. The CDR3 DNA sequence: TGTGCCAGTAGTATTTTCCCTGGACAGCTTGGAAACACCATATATTTT. Translation: CASSIFPGQLGNTIYF.

This clonotype was counted once. V gene TRBV6-2 or TRBV6-3 combines with J gene TRBJ2-1; the match to TRBD2 covers 8 bases. This CDR3 has 14 amino acids. The V segment lost 8 bases and the J segment 7 bases; nucleotides outside the gene matches: 10. Germline assignment: CDR1 MNHEY and CDR2 SVGEGT. In DNA, the CDR3 is TGTGCCAGCGGCCCGCGACTAGCGAGGAATGAGCAGTTCTTC. Protein: CASGPRLARNEQFF.

This clonotype came up a few times. This sequence joins TRBV6-5 and TRBJ2-5; D not resolved. Trimming removed 0 bases from V and 4 bases from J, with 9 bases in between. This CDR3 is built from 14 residues. The germline CDR1 and CDR2 sequences are MNHEY and SVGAGI. The CDR3 region has the DNA TGTGCCAGCAGTTACTCGGGCAGTAGAGAGACCCAGTACTTC. Its protein product is CASSYSGSRETQYF.

The chain is built from TRBV20-1 and TRBJ2-7; D call uncertain. CDR1 is DFQATT and CDR2 is SNEGSKA in the germline V gene (reference sequence). CDR3 length equals 13 residues. V was cut by 1 base and J by 0 bases, with 7 bases left in between. The CDR3 spells CSARVPSSYEQYF. The CDR3 DNA follows: TGCAGTGCTAGAGTACCCAGCTCCTACGAGCAGTACTTC.

The chain is built from TRBV7-6 and TRBJ1-1; the match to TRBD1 covers 7 bases. The germline CDR1 and CDR2 sequences are SGHVS and FNYEAQ. With 1 base clipped from V and 2 bases from J, the junction kept 10 bases outside the gene matches. The CDR3 consists of 17 residues. CDR3 sequence (DNA): TGTGCCAGCAGCTTAGAGGGGGCGGATATTGGCAACACTGAAGCTTTCTTT. Its translation: CASSLEGADIGNTEAFF.

This clonotype was seen ten or more times. Germline is not matched at one junction end, which may reflect a read error. The J gene is TRBJ2-3, the V gene TRBV12-3 or TRBV12-4; TRBD1 aligns across 7 bases. This CDR3 spans 15 amino acids. As DNA, the CDR3 is TGTGCCAGCAGTTTACCGACAGGGCGCACGGATACGCAGTATTTT. This sequence encodes CASSLPTGRTDTQYF.

Many counts were recorded for this clonotype. The V gene is TRBV6-5, the J gene TRBJ2-1, with 7 bases aligning to TRBD1. The CDR3 totals 15 residues. The V segment lost 4 bases and the J segment 1 base; nucleotides outside the gene matches: 4. Germline lookup yields CDR1 MNHEY and CDR2 SVGAGI. CDR3 sequence: CASSFDRVSYNEQFF. The CDR3 DNA reads TGTGCCAGCAGTTTCGACAGGGTATCCTACAATGAGCAGTTCTTC.

The V gene is TRBV28, the J gene TRBJ1-3; D not resolved. Germline values: CDR1 MDHEN, CDR2 SYDVKM. Deletions cut 7 bases from V and 4 bases from J, with 11 bases between. This CDR3 contains 13 residues. The CDR3 sequence: CASTLYAGNTIYF. CDR3 DNA sequence: TGTGCCAGCACCCTATACGCAGGAAACACCATATATTTT. The complete variable domain, with remaining parts taken from reference TRBV28 and TRBJ1-3, reads DVKVTQSSRYLVKRTGEKVFLECVQDMDHENMFWYRQDPGLGLRLIYFSYDVKMKEKGDIPEGYSVSREKKERFSLILESASTNQTSMYLCASTLYAGNTIYFGEGSWLTVV.

This clonotype has a count of ten or more. The rearrangement links TRBV24-1 to TRBJ2-2; D may be TRBD1 (5 bases). CDR3 size: 15 residues. Per germline, CDR1 KGHDR and CDR2 SFDVKD. The V gene lost 3 bases and the J gene lost 5 bases, with 12 bases spanning the gap. CDR3 in DNA: TGTGCCACCAGTGATCACAGGACCGGAACCGGGGAGCTGTTTTTT. Translated: CATSDHRTGTGELFF.